The 21 T cell receptor beta chains reported below all come from one sample, sequenced in a study of shared clonotypes between healthy human individuals. Data came from immunoSEQ multiplex PCR; TCRdb stores just in-frame clones and leaves some out. The data hold about 650,000 clones, with about 95% observed a single time. CD45RO-negative cells were positively selected for CCR7, leaving out terminally differentiated effector memory CD45RA+ cells. Sequencing was carried out using naive CD8+ T cells sorted from blood. The source is a woman under 40 in good health.

V is TRBV7-8 and J is TRBJ2-2; D remains ambiguous. The CDR3 is 13 amino acids. Germline V CDR1 and CDR2: SGHVS, FQNEAQ. V dropped 4 bases and J dropped 6 bases, with 9 bases sitting between them. The DNA of the CDR3 is TGTGCCAGCAGCTGGAGTGGATCCGGGGAGCTGTTTTTT. Translated: CASSWSGSGELFF. Using reference TRBV7-8 and TRBJ2-2 for the parts outside the CDR3, the full variable domain is GAGVSQSPRYKVAKRGQDVALRCDPISGHVSLFWYQQALGQGPEFLTYFQNEAQLDKSGLPSDRFFAERPEGSVSTLKIQRTQQEDSAVYLCASSWSGSGELFFGEGSRLTVL.

This rearrangement joins TRBV21-1 to TRBJ1-1. TRBV21-1 is a documented pseudogene. This CDR3 has 15 amino acids. The CDR3: CASTPGLYPNTEAFF. CDR3 nucleotides: TGTGCCAGCACCCCGGGCCTTTACCCCAACACTGAAGCTTTCTTT.

This sequence joins TRBV5-4 and TRBJ1-2; a weak D match, TRBD1 (5 bases). Per the germline V gene, CDR1 is SGHNT and CDR2 is YYREEE (reference sequence). The CDR3 runs 13 residues. Trimming stripped 3 bases from V and 5 bases from J, with 11 bases between. The CDR3 sequence: CASSSLDSYGYTF. CDR3 sequence (DNA): TGTGCCAGCAGCTCCCTAGACAGTTATGGCTACACCTTC.

Comments on this clone: Other DNA sequences of this sample code for an identical CDR3. The rearrangement joins TRBV7-2 to TRBJ1-2; 7 bases line up with TRBD1. Germline CDR1 is SGHTA and CDR2 is FQGNSA. V shed 4 bases and J 3 bases; nucleotides not matched to a gene: 5. CDR3 size: 14 residues. DNA for the CDR3: TGTGCCAGCAGCTCTAGTGGGACAGACTATGGCTACACCTTC. Translating gives CASSSSGTDYGYTF.

The count of this clone is one. The rearrangement joins TRBV27 to TRBJ1-5, with a tentative D call TRBD1 (5 bases). This CDR3 contains 14 residues. CDR1 is MNHEY and CDR2 is SMNVEV in the germline V gene (reference sequence). V gave up 5 bases and J gave up 7 bases, with 15 bases separating them. The CDR3 protein is CASSHGAIGQPQHF. The CDR3 region has the DNA TGTGCCAGCAGTCATGGGGCTATAGGACAGCCCCAGCATTTT.

The CDR3 nucleotides read TGCGCCAGCAGCCAGGGGGGTCCGAACACCGGGGAGCTGTTTTTT. It yields the protein CASSQGGPNTGELFF. The chain joins TRBV4-1 to TRBJ2-2, with a possible D match to TRBD2 (6 bases). The germline V gene has CDR1 MGHRA and CDR2 YSYEKL. The V gene lost 3 bases and the J gene lost 0 bases, with 8 bases spanning the gap. The CDR3 length is 15 residues.

The chain has TRBV5-1 and TRBJ2-1; D is unclear. The CDR3 length is 17 residues. Germline values: CDR1 SGHRS, CDR2 YFSETQ. V was shortened by 2 bases and J by 3 bases, with 18 bases between the two germline ends. CDR3 residues: CASSFNTRGEFYNEQFF. CDR3 in DNA: TGCGCCAGCAGCTTTAATACACGCGGAGAGTTCTACAATGAGCAGTTCTTC.

This clone was observed once. The genes are TRBV27 and TRBJ1-2, with D tentatively TRBD1 (5 bases). The CDR3 totals 14 residues. In germline, CDR1 is MNHEY, CDR2 SMNVEV (reference sequence). With 5 bases removed from V and 7 bases from J, the gap between germline ends came to 17 bases. This chain's CDR3 is CASSLTGTGSGYTF. CDR3 sequence (DNA): TGTGCCAGCAGTCTCACCGGGACCGGGTCTGGCTACACCTTC.

The chain combines TRBV11-2 with TRBJ2-1, with D unresolved. Germline CDR1 and CDR2: SGHAT and FQNNGV. V was shortened by 8 bases and J by 8 bases, with 16 bases between the two germline ends. The CDR3 has 13 residues. This CDR3 is CASGTPGGDEQFF. CDR3 in DNA: TGTGCCAGCGGTACCCCCGGCGGCGATGAGCAGTTCTTC.

This chain uses TRBV13 with TRBJ2-1; perhaps TRBD2 as D (5 bases). The germline V gene encodes CDR1 PRHDT and CDR2 FYEKMQ (reference sequence). Trimming stripped 4 bases from V and 4 bases from J, with 14 bases between. The length of the CDR3 is 15 residues. CDR3 sequence reads: CASSSNGVMYNEQFF. The CDR3 bases are TGTGCCAGCAGCTCCAACGGGGTAATGTACAATGAGCAGTTCTTC.

The chain employs TRBV15 and TRBJ1-2; TRBD1 is a possible D gene (5 bases). With 7 bases removed from V and 1 base from J, the gap between germline ends came to 19 bases. The CDR3 contains 16 residues. Per the germline V gene, CDR1 is LNHNV and CDR2 is YYDKDF (reference sequence). Here the CDR3 reads CATTETWDGLNYGYTF. CDR3 coding DNA: TGTGCCACCACCGAGACCTGGGACGGGCTTAACTATGGCTACACCTTC.

The chain is built from TRBV6-5 and TRBJ1-2; D call uncertain. The CDR3 loop spans 14 amino acids. Germline CDR1 and CDR2: MNHEY and SVGAGI. Trimming left V 0 bases short and J 8 bases short, with 13 bases between. CDR3 in amino acids: CASSYSTGPGGYTF. The CDR3 DNA reads TGTGCCAGCAGTTACTCGACCGGGCCTGGCGGCTACACCTTC.

V and J are TRBV2 and TRBJ2-7, with a tentative D call TRBD1 (6 bases). Between the trimmed V and J ends, which lost 8 bases and 0 bases, there was a span of 17 bases. The CDR3 loop spans 15 amino acids. Per germline, CDR1 SNHLY and CDR2 FYNNEI. CDR3 in amino acids: CASAPRAGDSYEQYF. CDR3 coding DNA: TGTGCCAGCGCCCCGCGGGCAGGGGACTCCTACGAGCAGTACTTC.

The CDR3 is CASSLDDGASSYEQYF. CDR3 DNA: TGTGCCAGCAGCTTAGATGACGGGGCGAGCTCCTACGAGCAGTACTTC. The chain recombines TRBV11-2 with TRBJ2-7; D may correspond to TRBD1 or TRBD2 (5 bases each). CDR1 and CDR2 from the germline V gene are SGHAT and FQNNGV. V dropped 0 bases and J dropped 0 bases, with 12 bases sitting between them. The CDR3 contains 16 residues.

About this clone: The same CDR3 can be traced to other DNA sequences in this sample. V and J are TRBV5-5 and TRBJ2-7; no firm D call. The V end was cut by 5 bases, the J end by 0 bases, with 6 bases between. CDR1 is SGHKS, CDR2 YYEKEE, per germline (reference sequence). CDR3 length: 12 amino acids. CDR3 coding DNA: TGTGCCAGCAGACCCGACTCCTACGAGCAGTACTTC. As protein: CASRPDSYEQYF.

The genes are TRBV11-1 and TRBJ2-7; 11 bases are a match to TRBD2. This CDR3 has 15 residues. CDR1 and CDR2 from the germline V gene are SGHAT and FQDESV (reference sequence). J lost 7 bases, V lost 1 base, and 6 bases had no gene match. CDR3: CASSLVAGGPQEQYF. The CDR3, as DNA: TGTGCCAGCAGCTTAGTAGCGGGAGGGCCGCAAGAGCAGTACTTC.

This clone was counted a single time. The chain carries TRBV27 and TRBJ2-7, with a weak D call TRBD2 (6 bases). The CDR3 has 16 amino acids. Between the trimmed V and J ends, which lost 0 bases and 3 bases, there was a span of 15 bases. Per the germline V gene, CDR1 is MNHEY and CDR2 is SMNVEV (reference sequence). The chain's CDR3 is CASSLSRTINLYEQYF. In DNA, the CDR3 is TGTGCCAGCAGTTTATCCCGGACTATCAATCTCTACGAGCAGTACTTC.

This clone was seen a handful of times. The chain uses TRBV7-9 and TRBJ1-2; D gene ambiguous. Trimming pared 5 bases from V and 1 base from J, leaving 2 bases between. Germline values: CDR1 SEHNR, CDR2 FQNEAQ (reference sequence). This CDR3 contains 11 residues. The CDR3, as DNA: TGTGCCAGCAGCCTTAACTATGGCTACACCTTC. It encodes CASSLNYGYTF.

The gene calls are TRBV7-6 and TRBJ1-3, with 8 nucleotides matching TRBD1. Germline CDR1 and CDR2: SGHVS and FNYEAQ. The V gene end was trimmed by 7 bases and the J gene end by 0 bases; junction bases not matched to a gene: 5. This CDR3 region has 15 residues. The CDR3 nucleotides read TGTGCCAGCACTCCCGGGACAGGCTCTGGAAACACCATATATTTT. It yields the protein CASTPGTGSGNTIYF.

The genes are TRBV5-4 and TRBJ2-1, with D possibly TRBD2 on 5 matching bases. This CDR3 is built from 15 residues. V was clipped by 2 bases and J by 4 bases, with 13 bases between them. Germline CDR1 reads SGHNT; CDR2 reads YYREEE (reference sequence). Written as DNA, the CDR3 is TGTGCCAGCAGCTTAGGCGGGTTGGAATACAATGAGCAGTTCTTC. This translates into CASSLGGLEYNEQFF.

J is TRBJ1-2 and V is TRBV5-4; perhaps TRBD1 as D (6 bases). Trimming pared 1 base from V and 2 bases from J, leaving 21 bases between. This CDR3 is 18 amino acids long. Germline V gene lookup returns CDR1 SGHNT and CDR2 YYREEE (reference sequence). In nucleotides, the CDR3 is TGTGCCAGCAGCTTGTATTCTCAGGGGTTTATAATCAACTATGGCTACACCTTC. Translation: CASSLYSQGFIINYGYTF.